This T cell receptor (beta chain) appears in the sequencing data of a study of blood T cell repertoires in COVID-19 (dated by TCRdb to 2020 to 2022). About the full investigation: Collaborator samples came from the United States, Italy and Spain and covered acute and convalescent phases of COVID-19. The prospective study material was composed of cDNA or gDNA derived from T cells, B-cell-depleted T cells, or PBMCs. Deeply sampled blood TCRbeta repertoires from subjects exposed to, actively infected with, or recovered from COVID-19 were included in the dataset. The repertoires were released in a freely available public database intended as a resource for research on the immune response to SARS-CoV-2. The samples were drawn from the first 160 participants of the ongoing ImmuneRACE study and from 1,200 or so subjects provided by 6 global collaborators. A de-identified subject ID, COVID-19 status, age in years and sex were almost always included in the sample metadata. Where available, HLA class I and class II types were taken from metadata supplied by the sample provider and were not determined by assay-based typing.

For this clone: Its antigen specificity is not known. The sample holds no much larger clone one base away, and base qualities are not on file.

Results the study describes overall, beyond this receptor: The amount of clinical and demographic metadata varied by source and participant and was provided uncurated.

TCRbeta CDR3 regions were amplified from genomic DNA using the immunoSEQ Assay, a bias-controlled multiplex PCR. The authors' analysis ran thus. The number of nucleated cells in each sample was estimated by amplification of reference gene primers within the assay. To quantify the absolute abundance of each unique TCRbeta CDR3 rearrangement, sequence reads were collapsed and filtered. For each sample, productive Simpson clonality was calculated as the square root of Simpson's diversity index across productive rearrangements. Held by TCRdb, this immuneACCESS table contains in-frame sequences only and omits some clones. Under half of the omission traces to an unresolved V gene where checked; the cause of the rest is unknown. V and J calls and clone size come straight from that table; D and trimming were deduced from the DNA. The sample table records 180,000 or so clones; around 85% of these occur just once. The ten largest clonotypes hold about 8.2% of the sample.

The collaborating institutions used their own protocols to collect whole blood in K2EDTA tubes. Collaborator samples were shipped for TCRbeta analysis as frozen whole blood, isolated PBMCs, or DNA extracted from either sample type. The CDR3 runs 15 residues from the cysteine to the phenylalanine. This entry keeps only the CDR3 DNA: 45 bases, framed from base 1. CDR1 and CDR2, looked up from the germline V gene, are MDHEN and SYDVKM. For this chain, trimming is 3 bases at the V end and 1 base at the J end, and the number of junction bases without a gene match is 5. The sample was peripheral blood. The V gene is TRBV28 and the J gene is TRBJ1-1, with 7 bases aligning to TRBD1. The source of this sequence is a man in his sixties with acute or convalescent COVID-19. The DNA reads TGTGCCAGCAGTTTCAAAGGGGGCGCGAACACTGAAGCTTTCTTT. This is translated as CASSFKGGANTEAFF.